One and the same sample provided the 25 T cell receptor beta chains below, sequenced in a study of T cell responses to AZD1222 COVID-19 vaccine. Repertoires were generated with immunoSEQ multiplex PCR, while TCRdb's copy carries only in-frame clones and drops some. The sample holds about 100,000 clones, roughly 87% seen once. Sequencing was performed on peripheral blood, taken on day 0 of MenACWY control vaccination. Receptors originate from an adult in good health.

The chain has TRBV27 and TRBJ2-1, with D possibly being TRBD1 or TRBD2 (5 bases each). Trimming stripped 4 bases from V and 1 base from J, with 5 bases between. The CDR3 is made up of 13 amino acids. Germline loops: CDR1 MNHEY, CDR2 SMNVEV (reference sequence). This chain's CDR3 is CASSWGSYNEQFF. The CDR3 coding sequence is TGTGCCAGCAGTTGGGGGTCCTACAATGAGCAGTTCTTC.

The chain has TRBV6-2 or TRBV6-3 and TRBJ1-5; possibly TRBD1 for D (6 bases). Germline V lookup: CDR1 MNHEY, CDR2 SVGEGT. The CDR3 extends over 14 amino acids. V lost 1 base and J lost 6, with 10 bases in between. The CDR3 nucleotides read TGTGCCAGCAGTTACTTGGGGGCGGTTCAGCCCCAGCATTTT. Translating gives CASSYLGAVQPQHF.

Points on this clone: Distinct nucleotide sequences in the sample also encode this CDR3. This sequence joins TRBV7-2 and TRBJ2-3; the D gene is possibly TRBD1 (5 bases). Looked up from germline, CDR1 is SGHTA and CDR2 is FQGNSA. CDR3 size: 15 residues. Between the trimmed V and J ends, which lost 2 bases and 0 bases, there was a span of 9 bases. The CDR3 DNA is TGTGCCAGCAGCTTATGGGGCGGTAGCACAGATACGCAGTATTTT. Translating it yields CASSLWGGSTDTQYF.

In its sample, this clone was seen once. The chain uses TRBV4-1 and TRBJ1-5, with D unclear. Germline V gene sequence: CDR1 MGHRA, CDR2 YSYEKL. Trimming removed 0 bases at V and 6 bases at J, with 15 bases between. This CDR3 region has 16 residues. The chain's CDR3 is CASSQEERQFRQPQHF. DNA for the CDR3: TGCGCCAGCAGCCAAGAAGAAAGGCAGTTCCGTCAGCCCCAGCATTTT.

The rearrangement uses TRBV7-5 and TRBJ2-1; the table assigns TRBD2, which was not confirmed against the DNA. TRBV7-5 is a pseudogene locus. The CDR3 sequence is 17 residues long. Here the CDR3 reads CAKNLPTGGSSYNEQFF. The DNA for the CDR3 is TGTGCTAAAAACCTACCGACGGGGGGTAGCTCCTACAATGAGCAGTTCTTC.

This chain links TRBV3-1 (or the pseudogene TRBV3-2) with TRBJ1-1; 10 bases match TRBD1. The CDR3 covers 15 residues. The junction had 13 bases not matched to a gene; V was cut back by 4 bases and J by 11 bases. The germline V gene has CDR1 LGHDT and CDR2 YNNKEL (reference sequence). The CDR3 region is CASSRTPGQGSHAFF. The CDR3 DNA reads as TGTGCCAGCAGCCGCACTCCGGGACAGGGGTCTCATGCTTTCTTT.

The count of this clone is one. The genes are TRBV6-5 and TRBJ2-2; the D gene is possibly TRBD2 (6 bases). The CDR3 is 14 residues long. Germline V gene data show CDR1 as MNHEY and CDR2 as SVGAGI. Trimming cost V 5 bases and J 7 bases, with 14 bases left between them. CDR3 loop: CASSNAGWGGELFF. The CDR3 DNA reads as TGTGCCAGCAGTAACGCGGGGTGGGGCGGGGAGCTGTTTTTT.

The V gene is TRBV18, the J gene TRBJ1-2, with D uncertain. Per germline, CDR1 KGHSH and CDR2 LQKENI. The CDR3 sequence is 14 residues long. V was shortened by 2 bases and J by 4 bases, with 11 bases between the two germline ends. CDR3 sequence (DNA): TGTGCCAGCTCACCATTCGCAGACCTCTATGGCTACACCTTC. Its translation is CASSPFADLYGYTF. The entire variable domain, with the rest obtained from reference TRBV18 and TRBJ1-2, is as follows: NAGVMQNPRHLVRRRGQEARLRCSPMKGHSHVYWYRQLPEEGLKFMVYLQKENIIDESGMPKERFSAEFPKEGPSILRIQQVVRGDSAAYFCASSPFADLYGYTFGSGTRLTVV.

A few counts support this clone. The chain carries TRBV7-2 and TRBJ2-2; D gene ambiguous. The CDR3 length is 13 residues. Trimming pared 1 base from V and 5 bases from J, leaving 5 bases between. Germline CDR1 reads SGHTA; CDR2 reads FQGNSA. This CDR3 is CASSLDITGELFF. CDR3 DNA: TGTGCCAGCAGCTTAGACATTACCGGGGAGCTGTTTTTT.

The genes are TRBV7-2 and TRBJ1-6; D unresolved. Germline lookup yields CDR1 SGHTA and CDR2 FQGNSA. Trimming left V 3 bases short and J 4 bases short, with 10 bases between. The CDR3 runs 15 residues. The CDR3 loop is CASSLEGWYNSPLHF. As DNA, the CDR3 is TGTGCCAGCAGCTTGGAGGGTTGGTATAATTCACCCCTCCACTTT.

The chain employs TRBV28 and TRBJ2-7, with a weak D call TRBD2 (6 bases). Trimming removed 6 bases at V and 0 bases at J, with 18 bases between. This CDR3 spans 16 amino acids. The germline gives CDR1 MDHEN, CDR2 SYDVKM. CDR3 coding DNA: TGTGCCAGCAGCTCTTCGGGAGCGGAGAGCTCCTACGAGCAGTACTTC. This encodes CASSSSGAESSYEQYF.

This clone was detected a few times. The chain links TRBV6-5 to TRBJ1-1, with D perhaps TRBD1 (5 bases). The germline gives CDR1 MNHEY, CDR2 SVGAGI. The CDR3 consists of 14 residues. Trimming shortened V by 6 bases and J by 4 bases, and 15 bases separated the two germline ends. CDR3 protein: CASRMDGQGTEAFF. The CDR3 DNA is TGTGCCAGCAGGATGGACGGACAAGGCACTGAAGCTTTCTTT.

In DNA, the CDR3 is TGTGCCAGTAGTATGGTGGGTGCACCCATCCGAACCGGGGAGCTGTTTTTT. It codes for CASSMVGAPIRTGELFF. The chain employs TRBV19 and TRBJ2-2; D ambiguous. V was shortened by 3 bases and J by 5 bases, with 19 bases between the two germline ends. The CDR3 has 17 amino acids. Germline V gives CDR1 LNHDA, CDR2 SQIVND (reference sequence). Looking up the rest from reference TRBV19 and TRBJ2-2 gives the full variable domain: DGGITQSPKYLFRKEGQNVTLSCEQNLNHDAMYWYRQDPGQGLRLIYYSQIVNDFQKGDIAEGYSVSREKKESFPLTVTSAQKNPTAFYLCASSMVGAPIRTGELFFGEGSRLTVL.

The V call is TRBV2, the J call TRBJ1-4, with no clear D. V shed 3 bases and J shed 7 bases, with 12 bases lying between them. The CDR3 is 14 residues long. Germline loops: CDR1 SNHLY, CDR2 FYNNEI. CDR3: CASSDGRGFEKLFF. The DNA of the CDR3 is TGTGCCAGCAGTGACGGCAGAGGGTTTGAAAAACTGTTTTTT.

This clone appeared once. The chain carries TRBV9 and TRBJ1-5, with D unclear. The CDR3 is 15 amino acids. CDR1 and CDR2 from the germline V gene are SGDLS and YYNGEE. Trimming cost V 4 bases and J 5 bases, with 16 bases left between them. CDR3 sequence (DNA): TGTGCCAGCAGCCTTGAGGGTACTAAGGATCAGCCCCAGCATTTT. As protein: CASSLEGTKDQPQHF. Full variable domain (remainder filled in from reference TRBV9 and TRBJ1-5): DSGVTQTPKHLITATGQRVTLRCSPRSGDLSVYWYQQSLDQGLQFLIQYYNGEERAKGNILERFSAQQFPDLHSELNLSSLELGDSALYFCASSLEGTKDQPQHFGDGTRLSIL.

V and J are TRBV7-9 and TRBJ2-1; 7 bases fit TRBD1. With V trimmed by 5 bases and J by 2 bases, 6 bases remained unmatched. The CDR3 has 15 residues. CDR1 and CDR2 (germline): SEHNR, FQNEAQ (reference sequence). CDR3 nucleotides: TGTGCCAGCAGCCCCAGGACAGGTCCCTACAATGAGCAGTTCTTC. Its translation is CASSPRTGPYNEQFF.

This chain joins TRBV5-1 and TRBJ2-7; D may correspond to TRBD1 or TRBD2 (6 bases each). Trimming left V 6 bases short and J 3 bases short, with 13 bases between. Looked up from germline, CDR1 is SGHRS and CDR2 is YFSETQ. This CDR3 has 13 amino acids. The CDR3 DNA follows: TGCGCCAGCACCCTAGAGGGGGGCTACGAGCAGTACTTC. It specifies CASTLEGGYEQYF.

V and J are TRBV5-1 and TRBJ2-3; 8 bases line up with TRBD2. CDR3 length: 14 residues. The J segment lost 2 bases and the V segment lost 4 bases, leaving 3 bases of the junction unmatched. Germline CDR1 is SGHRS and CDR2 is YFSETQ. This chain's CDR3 is CASSTSGATDTQYF. The CDR3 DNA follows: TGCGCCAGCAGCACTAGCGGAGCCACAGATACGCAGTATTTT.

This clone has a single count. The rearrangement uses TRBV28 and TRBJ2-3; 7 nucleotides align to TRBD2. Germline trimming cut 7 bases from V and 2 bases from J; bases unmatched to any gene: 12. CDR1 and CDR2 from the germline V gene are MDHEN and SYDVKM. The CDR3 sequence is 16 residues long. The CDR3 coding sequence is TGTGCCAGCACACGGGGGGTGGGAGATATCACAGATACGCAGTATTTT. It codes for CASTRGVGDITDTQYF.

The chain recombines TRBV27 with TRBJ2-7; D might be TRBD1 (5 bases). The germline CDR1 and CDR2 sequences are MNHEY and SMNVEV (reference sequence). This CDR3 has 15 amino acids. V was trimmed by 4 bases and J by 0 bases, leaving 13 bases between them. The CDR3 region is CASSYRGHSSYEQYF. CDR3 bases: TGTGCCAGCAGTTATCGCGGACACTCCTCCTACGAGCAGTACTTC.

The chain recombines TRBV5-1 with TRBJ1-2, with unresolved D. From germline, CDR1 is SGHRS and CDR2 YFSETQ. With 2 bases removed from V and 6 bases from J, the gap between germline ends came to 17 bases. CDR3 length: 15 amino acids. CDR3: CASSFFSSRGHGYTF. Written as DNA, the CDR3 is TGCGCCAGCAGCTTTTTTAGTTCGAGAGGCCATGGCTACACCTTC.

The chain joins TRBV19 to TRBJ1-2; D ambiguous. Between the trimmed V and J ends, which lost 5 bases and 2 bases, there was a span of 21 bases. CDR3 size: 17 residues. Germline lookup yields CDR1 LNHDA and CDR2 SQIVND (reference sequence). In DNA, the CDR3 is TGTGCCAGTAGTCCACTTCAGGACCTTATCTCGAACTATGGCTACACCTTC. It encodes CASSPLQDLISNYGYTF.

For the CDR3, the DNA is TGTGCCAGCTCGTCATACTCGGAAACTAATGAAAAACTGTTTTTT. It yields the protein CASSSYSETNEKLFF. The V and J genes are TRBV18 and TRBJ1-4; D not certain. Looked up from germline, CDR1 is KGHSH and CDR2 is LQKENI. V was shortened by 6 bases and J by 1 base, with 12 bases between the two germline ends. CDR3 size: 15 residues.

V usage is TRBV5-8 and J usage is TRBJ2-1; 7 bases are a match to TRBD1. Germline trimming cut 4 bases from V and 4 bases from J; bases unmatched to any gene: 11. The CDR3 runs to 16 residues. Germline CDR1 SGHTS, CDR2 YDEGEE. CDR3 sequence: CASSLGTAAGYNEQFF. CDR3 sequence (DNA): TGTGCCAGCAGCCTGGGGACAGCCGCCGGATACAATGAGCAGTTCTTC.

The gene calls are TRBV2 and TRBJ1-2; a weak D match, TRBD1 (5 bases). The CDR3 has 12 residues. The germline V and J ends were trimmed by 7 bases and 7 bases, with 13 bases remaining between them. The germline CDR1 and CDR2 sequences are SNHLY and FYNNEI. The CDR3 nucleotides read TGTGCCAGCACCCCGGGGCTCCCTGGCTACACCTTC. Translated, it gives CASTPGLPGYTF.